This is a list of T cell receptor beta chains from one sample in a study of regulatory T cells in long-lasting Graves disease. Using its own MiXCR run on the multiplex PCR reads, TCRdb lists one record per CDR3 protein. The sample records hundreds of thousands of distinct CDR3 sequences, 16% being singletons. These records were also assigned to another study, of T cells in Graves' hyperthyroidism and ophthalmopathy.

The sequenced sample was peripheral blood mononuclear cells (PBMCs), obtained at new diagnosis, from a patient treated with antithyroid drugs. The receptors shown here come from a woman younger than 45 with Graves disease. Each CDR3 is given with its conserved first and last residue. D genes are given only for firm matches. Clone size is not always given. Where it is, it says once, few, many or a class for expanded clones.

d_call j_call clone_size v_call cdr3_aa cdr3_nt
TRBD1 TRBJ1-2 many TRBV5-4 CASSLRGTDHGYTF TGTGCCAGCAGCTTGCGCGGGACAGATCATGGCTACACCTTC
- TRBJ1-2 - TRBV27 CASSPLGVYGYTF TGTGCCAGCAGTCCCCTGGGGGTATATGGCTACACCTTC
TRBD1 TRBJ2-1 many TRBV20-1 CSANRGVEQFF TGCAGTGCTAACAGGGGAGTTGAGCAGTTCTTC
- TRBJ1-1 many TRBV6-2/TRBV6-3 CASSYGGEAFF TGTGCCAGCAGTTACGGGGGTGAAGCTTTCTTT
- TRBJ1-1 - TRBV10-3 CAISEVTANTEAFF TGTGCCATCAGTGAGGTGACAGCGAACACTGAAGCTTTCTTT
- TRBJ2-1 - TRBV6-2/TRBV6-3 CASFTGVSGGLYNEQFF TGTGCCAGTTTCACAGGGGTGAGCGGGGGTCTCTACAATGAGCAGTTCTTC
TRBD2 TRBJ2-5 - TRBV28 CASSPSGRAGETQYF TGTGCCAGCAGTCCTAGCGGGAGGGCCGGGGAGACCCAGTACTTC
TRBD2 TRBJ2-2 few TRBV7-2 CASSLGLAGVSDTGELFF TGTGCCAGCAGCTTGGGACTAGCGGGAGTCTCGGACACCGGGGAGCTGTTTTTT
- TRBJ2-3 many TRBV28 CASSPGGKSSYKTDTQYF TGTGCCAGCAGCCCTGGGGGGAAATCATCATACAAAACAGATACGCAGTATTTT
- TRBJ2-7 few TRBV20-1 CSARGRTKSYEQYF TGCAGTGCTAGAGGGAGGACTAAATCCTACGAGCAGTACTTC
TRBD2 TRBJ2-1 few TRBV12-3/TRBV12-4 CASRPAGGRNNEQFF TGTGCCAGCAGGCCCGCCGGCGGGAGAAATAATGAGCAGTTCTTC
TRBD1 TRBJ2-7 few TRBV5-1 CASSFETGYYEQYF TGCGCCAGCAGCTTTGAGACAGGGTACTACGAGCAGTACTTC
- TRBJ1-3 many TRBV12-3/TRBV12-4 CASSPGTVILNTIYF TGTGCCAGCAGCCCCGGGACGGTTATTTTAAACACCATATATTTT
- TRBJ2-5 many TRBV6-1 CASREETQYF TGTGCCAGCAGGGAAGAGACCCAGTACTTC
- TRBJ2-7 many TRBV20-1 CSADLVSGYYEQYF TGCAGTGCTGATCTCGTAAGTGGCTACTACGAGCAGTACTTC
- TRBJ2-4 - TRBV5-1 CASSLAAGAGAKNIQYF TGCGCCAGCAGCTTGGCCGCGGGGGCGGGAGCCAAAAACATTCAGTACTTC
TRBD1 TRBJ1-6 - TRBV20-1 CSAREWGTGGNSPLHF TGCAGTGCTAGAGAATGGGGAACAGGGGGTAATTCACCCCTCCACTTT
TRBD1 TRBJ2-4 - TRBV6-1 CASSKAGQGVNIQYF TGTGCCAGCAGCAAAGCGGGACAGGGGGTGAACATTCAGTACTTC
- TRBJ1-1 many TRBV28 CASSSPAWNEAFF TGTGCCAGCAGTTCCCCTGCGTGGAATGAAGCTTTCTTT
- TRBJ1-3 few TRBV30 CAWSLGRYSGNTIYF TGTGCCTGGAGCCTCGGCCGTTACTCTGGAAACACCATATATTTT
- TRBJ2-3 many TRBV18 CASSPPGVTDTQYF TGTGCCAGCTCACCACCGGGCGTGACAGATACGCAGTATTTT
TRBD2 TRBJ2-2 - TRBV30 CAWTRAGGPSGELFF TGTGCCTGGACTAGAGCGGGAGGGCCCAGCGGGGAGCTGTTTTTT
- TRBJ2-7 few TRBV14 CASRTSDRLYEQYF TGTGCCAGCCGCACCTCGGACAGACTTTACGAGCAGTACTTC
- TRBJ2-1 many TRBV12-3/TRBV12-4 CASSQSRDEQFF TGTGCCAGCAGTCAGTCGAGGGATGAGCAGTTCTTC
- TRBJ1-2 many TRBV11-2 CASRRPGQPHYGYTF TGTGCCAGCAGGAGACCCGGTCAGCCGCACTATGGCTACACCTTC
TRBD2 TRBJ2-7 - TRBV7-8 CASRYGPGLAGPSSYEQYF TGTGCCAGCAGATATGGACCGGGACTAGCGGGCCCTTCCTCCTACGAGCAGTACTTC
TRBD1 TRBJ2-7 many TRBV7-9 CNHTGTGWSEARNEQYF TGCAACCATACCGGGACAGGATGGTCTGAGGCTCGGAACGAGCAGTACTTC
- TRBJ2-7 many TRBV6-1 CASRRPLGEAYEQYF TGTGCCAGCAGGCGGCCCCTAGGGGAGGCTTACGAGCAGTACTTC
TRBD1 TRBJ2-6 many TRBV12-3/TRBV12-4 CASSFRDRGSSGANVLTF TGTGCCAGCAGTTTCCGGGACAGGGGGAGCTCTGGGGCCAACGTCCTGACTTTC
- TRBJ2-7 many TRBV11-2 CASRSLSRYEQYF TGTGCCAGCAGGAGCTTGTCTAGATACGAGCAGTACTTC
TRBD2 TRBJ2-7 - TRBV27 CASSTTGLAGYEQYF TGTGCCAGCAGCACGACGGGGCTAGCGGGTTACGAGCAGTACTTC
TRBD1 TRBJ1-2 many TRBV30 CAWSLQGTGYTF TGTGCCTGGAGTCTACAGGGGACTGGCTACACCTTC
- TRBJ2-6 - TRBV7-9 CASVGSGANVLTF TGTGCCAGCGTCGGCTCTGGGGCCAACGTCCTGACTTTC